A single sample is the source of the 16 T cell receptor beta chains below, sequenced in a study of identical twins. TCRdb processed the 5' RACE reads anew with MiXCR; each CDR3 protein has one entry. The data show 500,000 to 700,000 distinct CDR3 sequences, less than 9% seen once. This same sample was also part of a study on yellow fever vaccine responses in identical twins.

The sequenced material came from PBMCs. The receptors shown here come from a woman between 18 and 29 years old in good health.

This clonotype was observed a single time. CDR3 sequence: CASSRGNGYTF. DNA for the CDR3: TGTGCCAGCAGTCGGGGGAATGGCTACACCTTC. The V and J genes are TRBV12-3 or TRBV12-4 and TRBJ1-2, with D perhaps TRBD1 (5 bases). Trimming left V 5 bases short and J 6 bases short, with 7 bases between. The CDR3 length is 11 residues.

This chain uses TRBV5-1 with TRBJ2-1; D is undetermined. With 0 bases removed from V and 6 bases from J, the gap between germline ends came to 10 bases. Germline CDR1 SGHRS, CDR2 YFSETQ. This CDR3 has 14 amino acids. The CDR3, as DNA: TGCGCCAGCAGCTTGGCCCTGGCCACCAATGAGCAGTTCTTC. It specifies CASSLALATNEQFF.

In this sample, this clonotype turned up many times. V and J are TRBV7-9 and TRBJ2-4, with 9 nucleotides matching TRBD2. Germline values: CDR1 SEHNR, CDR2 FQNEAQ (reference sequence). With V trimmed by 2 bases and J by 9 bases, 11 bases remained unmatched. The CDR3 is made up of 16 amino acids. For the CDR3, the DNA is TGTGCCAGCAGCTTATTTTGGCGGGGGGGCATCGGCATTCAGTACTTC. It codes for CASSLFWRGGIGIQYF.

The chain carries TRBV9 and TRBJ2-7, with TRBD1 matching 10 bases. The V gene end was trimmed by 3 bases and the J gene end by 4 bases; junction bases not matched to a gene: 7. Germline lookup yields CDR1 SGDLS and CDR2 YYNGEE. The CDR3 contains 15 residues. As DNA, the CDR3 is TGTGCCAGCAGCGACGGACAGGGGGGATCTTACGAGCAGTACTTC. This sequence encodes CASSDGQGGSYEQYF.

This clonotype was seen only a few times. V usage is TRBV7-2 and J usage is TRBJ1-6, with D uncertain. Trimming removed 1 base from V and 12 bases from J, with 4 bases in between. The CDR3 spans 11 residues. Germline V gene data show CDR1 as SGHTA and CDR2 as FQGNSA. The CDR3 loop is CASSLGKPLHF. CDR3 nucleotide sequence: TGTGCCAGCAGCTTAGGGAAACCCCTCCACTTT.

This clonotype was counted at least ten times. The gene calls are TRBV7-8 and TRBJ2-3; 8 bases match TRBD2. The CDR3 length is 16 residues. Germline assignment: CDR1 SGHVS and CDR2 FQNEAQ. The junction had 5 bases not matched to a gene; V was cut back by 1 base and J by 2 bases. CDR3 nucleotides: TGTGCCAGCAGCTTAGTTCCGGGACTAGTCACAGATACGCAGTATTTT. This encodes CASSLVPGLVTDTQYF. Full variable domain (remainder filled in from reference TRBV7-8 and TRBJ2-3): GAGVSQSPRYKVAKRGQDVALRCDPISGHVSLFWYQQALGQGPEFLTYFQNEAQLDKSGLPSDRFFAERPEGSVSTLKIQRTQQEDSAVYLCASSLVPGLVTDTQYFGPGTRLTVL.

This clonotype was seen ten or more times. The chain couples TRBV5-1 to TRBJ2-7; tentative D call: TRBD1 (5 bases). Germline lookup yields CDR1 SGHRS and CDR2 YFSETQ. V lost 2 bases and J lost 3, with 12 bases in between. The CDR3 consists of 14 residues. CDR3 nucleotides: TGCGCCAGCAGCTTAGGGGCAGGTATCTACGAGCAGTACTTC. It specifies CASSLGAGIYEQYF.

This clonotype occurred many times. The chain couples TRBV29-1 to TRBJ2-7; D is perhaps TRBD2 (5 bases). The germline V gene encodes CDR1 SQVTM and CDR2 ANQGSEA. Trimming removed 0 bases from V and 2 bases from J, with 17 bases in between. This CDR3 contains 16 residues. The CDR3 is CSVEDEYRGIAYEQYV. In DNA, the CDR3 is TGCAGCGTTGAAGATGAATATCGAGGGATCGCCTACGAGCAGTACGTC.

The genes are TRBV20-1 and TRBJ2-3; 12 nucleotides align to TRBD2. The germline CDR1 and CDR2 sequences are DFQATT and SNEGSKA (reference sequence). The CDR3 spans 15 residues. J gave up 4 bases and V 6 bases, and 8 bases lay outside the gene matches. This CDR3 reads CSARGGLAGSDTQYF. In DNA, the CDR3 is TGCAGTGCGAGGGGTGGACTAGCGGGATCAGATACGCAGTATTTT.

The chain has TRBV7-9 and TRBJ2-1; the D is unclear. V dropped 1 base and J dropped 0 bases, with 10 bases sitting between them. Germline-derived CDR1 and CDR2 are SEHNR and FQNEAQ (reference sequence). This CDR3 spans 16 amino acids. CDR3 coding DNA: TGTGCCAGCAGCTTAGTCTCCTCGCCCTCCTACAATGAGCAGTTCTTC. This codes for CASSLVSSPSYNEQFF.

This clonotype was seen ten or more times. The CDR3, as DNA: TGCAGTGCACCGACAGGGGTTTTCGGAGATACGCAGTATTTT. Amino acids: CSAPTGVFGDTQYF. This chain joins TRBV20-1 and TRBJ2-3; 8 positions match TRBD1. The CDR3 spans 14 residues. Losses at the gene ends were 6 bases for V and 5 bases for J; bases not matched to a gene: 10. CDR1 is DFQATT, CDR2 SNEGSKA, per germline (reference sequence).

This clonotype was seen ten or more times. This chain joins TRBV4-1 and TRBJ2-1; 11 bases fit TRBD2. From germline, CDR1 is MGHRA and CDR2 YSYEKL. This CDR3 region has 18 residues. V gave up 2 bases and J gave up 7 bases; unmatched junction bases: 13. The CDR3 nucleotides read TGCGCCAGCAGCCAAAGGACGACTAGCGGGGCCCAAGGTAATGAGCAGTTCTTC. This encodes CASSQRTTSGAQGNEQFF.

This clonotype was seen only a few times. This chain links TRBV12-3 or TRBV12-4 with TRBJ2-5; 8 bases map to TRBD2. This CDR3 is built from 14 residues. J was trimmed by 9 bases and V by 5 bases; bases with no gene match: 11. The CDR3: CASSIPGLVGSQYF. The CDR3 nucleotides are TGTGCCAGCAGTATCCCGGGACTAGTAGGGTCCCAGTACTTC.

The chain recombines TRBV7-9 with TRBJ2-3, with D unclear. This CDR3 is built from 14 residues. Germline V gene sequence: CDR1 SEHNR, CDR2 FQNEAQ (reference sequence). V was pared by 1 base and J by 3 bases, with 8 bases between. The chain's CDR3 is CASSLDARTDTQYF. The CDR3 region has the DNA TGTGCCAGCAGCTTAGACGCACGGACAGATACGCAGTATTTT. The complete variable domain, with remaining parts taken from reference TRBV7-9 and TRBJ2-3, reads DTGVSQNPRHKITKRGQNVTFRCDPISEHNRLYWYRQTLGQGPEFLTYFQNEAQLEKSRLLSDRFSAERPKGSFSTLEIQRTEQGDSAMYLCASSLDARTDTQYFGPGTRLTVL.

This clonotype was detected only a few times. The genes are TRBV20-1 and TRBJ2-1, with 12 bases that match TRBD2. V lost 6 bases, J lost 6 bases, and 9 bases stayed unmatched. From germline, CDR1 is DFQATT and CDR2 SNEGSKA (reference sequence). The CDR3 runs to 15 residues. The CDR3 sequence: CSAFRLAGARNEQFF. The CDR3, as DNA: TGCAGTGCCTTCCGACTAGCGGGAGCTCGCAATGAGCAGTTCTTC.

This clonotype has only a few counts. The chain uses TRBV29-1 and TRBJ2-1, with 8 nucleotides matching TRBD1. V was pared by 3 bases and J by 7 bases, with 14 bases of the junction left unmatched. The length of the CDR3 is 16 residues. Germline CDR1 SQVTM, CDR2 ANQGSEA. The CDR3 sequence is CSVDDKGQAPSNEQFF. CDR3 sequence (DNA): TGCAGCGTTGACGACAAGGGACAGGCCCCTTCTAATGAGCAGTTCTTC.